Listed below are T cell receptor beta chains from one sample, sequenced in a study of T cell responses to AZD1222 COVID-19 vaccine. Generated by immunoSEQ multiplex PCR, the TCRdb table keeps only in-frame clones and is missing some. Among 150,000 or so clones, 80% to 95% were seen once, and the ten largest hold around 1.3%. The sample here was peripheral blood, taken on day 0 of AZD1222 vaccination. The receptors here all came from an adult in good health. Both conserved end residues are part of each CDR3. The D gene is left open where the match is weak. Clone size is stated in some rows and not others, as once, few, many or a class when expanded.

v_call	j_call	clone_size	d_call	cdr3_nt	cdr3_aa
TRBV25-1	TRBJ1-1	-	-	TGTGCCAGCAGTGCCTCCAACACTGAAGCTTTCTTT	CASSASNTEAFF
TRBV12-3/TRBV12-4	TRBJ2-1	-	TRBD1	TGTGCCAGCAGTTTATTTGACAGGGGCCAGTTCTTC	CASSLFDRGQFF
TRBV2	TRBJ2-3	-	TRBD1	TGTGCCAGCAGAGGGGGACAGGCCGCAGATACGCAGTATTTT	CASRGGQAADTQYF
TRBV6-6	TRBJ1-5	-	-	TGTGCCAGCACCAAAGTGGGGTATCAGCCCCAGCATTTT	CASTKVGYQPQHF
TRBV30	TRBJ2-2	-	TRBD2	TGTGCCTGGAGTGTGATCGGGGGGGCAAACACCGGGGAGCTGTTTTTT	CAWSVIGGANTGELFF
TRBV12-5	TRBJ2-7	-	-	TGTGCTAGTGGCCCGATCTACGAGCAGTACTTC	CASGPIYEQYF
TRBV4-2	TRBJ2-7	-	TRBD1	TGTGCCAGCAGCCAAGATAGGACAGGGGGCGGATACGAGCAGTACTTC	CASSQDRTGGGYEQYF
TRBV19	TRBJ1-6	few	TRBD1	TGTGCCAGTAGTGAGTCGGGACAGGGGGCCTATAATTCACCCCTCCACTTT	CASSESGQGAYNSPLHF
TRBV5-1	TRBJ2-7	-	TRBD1	TGCGCCAGCCAACTCCGGGACAGGGGAAACGAGCAGTACTTC	CASQLRDRGNEQYF
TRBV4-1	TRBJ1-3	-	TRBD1	TGCGCCAGCAGCCAAGATATTTGGGACAGGGCTGGAAACACCATATATTTT	CASSQDIWDRAGNTIYF
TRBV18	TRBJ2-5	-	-	TGTGCCAGCTCACCATACGCAGGGGAAGGGGAGACCCAGTACTTC	CASSPYAGEGETQYF
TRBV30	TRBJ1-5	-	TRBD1	TGTGCCTGGAGTCTCGGACAGGCGCGGGGCAATCAGCCCCAGCATTTT	CAWSLGQARGNQPQHF
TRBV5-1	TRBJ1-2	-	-	TGCGCCAGCAGCTTGTCTTATTCGTATGGCTACACCTTC	CASSLSYSYGYTF
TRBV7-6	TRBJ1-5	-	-	TGTGCCAGCAGCTTAGATATTAGCCAGCCCCAGCATTTT	CASSLDISQPQHF
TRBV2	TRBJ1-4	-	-	TGTGCCAGCAGGGGGGCTAATGAAAAACTGTTTTTT	CASRGANEKLFF
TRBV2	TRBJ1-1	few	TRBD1	TGTGCCAGCAGCGGGACAGCGGACACTGAAGCTTTCTTT	CASSGTADTEAFF
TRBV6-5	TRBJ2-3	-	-	TGTGCCAGCAGTAGGGGGTTTTCTTCGGGTGATACGCAGTATTTT	CASSRGFSSGDTQYF
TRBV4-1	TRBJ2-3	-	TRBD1	TGCGCCAGCAGCCGGACAGGGTCCACAGATACGCAGTATTTT	CASSRTGSTDTQYF
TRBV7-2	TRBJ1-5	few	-	TGTGCCAGCAGCTTCCATAGCAATCAGCCCCAGCATTTT	CASSFHSNQPQHF
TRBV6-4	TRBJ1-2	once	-	TGTGCCGAACTGGGACGTCGTAACTATGGCTACACCTTC	CAELGRRNYGYTF
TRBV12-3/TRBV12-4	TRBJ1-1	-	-	TGTGCCAGCAGGGCGACAGATAGCACTGAAGCTTTCTTT	CASRATDSTEAFF
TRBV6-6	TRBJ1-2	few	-	TGTGCCAGCAGCCTTGGTTGGGGGCAGAGCTATGGCTACACCTTC	CASSLGWGQSYGYTF
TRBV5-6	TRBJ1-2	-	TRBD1	TGTGCCAGCAGCCCTGGACAGGGCTGGAGCGGCTACACCTTC	CASSPGQGWSGYTF
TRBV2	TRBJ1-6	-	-	TGTGCCAGCAGTGTTGAAATTTCGGTCTATAATTCACCCCTCCACTTT	CASSVEISVYNSPLHF
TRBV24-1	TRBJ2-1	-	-	TGTGCCACCAGTGACTTAACGGGGGAGAATGAGCAGTTCTTC	CATSDLTGENEQFF
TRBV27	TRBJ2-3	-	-	TGTGCCAGCAGTTTAAGGCCTAGCGTTACGCAGTATTTT	CASSLRPSVTQYF
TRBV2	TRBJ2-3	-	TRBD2	TGTGCCAGCAGACTTCGGCCGGCGGGGGGGCGGCTTAAGACAGATACGCAGTATTTT	CASRLRPAGGRLKTDTQYF
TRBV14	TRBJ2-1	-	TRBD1	TGTGCCAGCAGCCCCTGGACAGGTTACAATGAGCAGTTCTTC	CASSPWTGYNEQFF
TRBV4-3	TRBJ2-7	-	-	TGCGCCAGCAGCCAGGCCAGCCGGTACGAGCAGTACTTC	CASSQASRYEQYF
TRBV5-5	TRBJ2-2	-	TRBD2	TGTGCCAGCAGCTTGGTAGGGACTAGCGGCACCGGGGAGCTGTTTTTT	CASSLVGTSGTGELFF
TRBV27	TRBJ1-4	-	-	TGTGCCAGCAGTTCTGCCCGTGATGGGCATGAAAAACTGTTTTTT	CASSSARDGHEKLFF
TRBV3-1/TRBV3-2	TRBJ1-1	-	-	TGTGCCAGCAGCCAAGTTTATGGGCAGGGCACTGAAGCTTTCTTT	CASSQVYGQGTEAFF
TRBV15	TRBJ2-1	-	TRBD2	TGTGCCACCAGCTACACATCGGGACTAGCGGGATCTCACTCCTACAATGAGCAGTTCTTC	CATSYTSGLAGSHSYNEQFF
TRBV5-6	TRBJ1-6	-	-	TGTGCCAGCAGCTCCTTTTTGGATTCACCCCTCCACTTT	CASSSFLDSPLHF
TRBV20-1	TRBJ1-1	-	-	TGCAGTGCTAGTGAAGGCCGGCGGGGCACTGAAGCTTTCTTT	CSASEGRRGTEAFF
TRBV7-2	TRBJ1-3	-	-	TGTGCCAGCAGCTTACGAGGGACTGGAAACACCATATATTTT	CASSLRGTGNTIYF
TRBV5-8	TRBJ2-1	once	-	TGTGCCAGCAGCTCCCGGGCAGCTAGCTCCTACAATGAGCAGTTCTTC	CASSSRAASSYNEQFF
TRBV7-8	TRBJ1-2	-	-	TGTGCCAGCAGCTCACGTGGCTTAGGGGGCTACACCTTC	CASSSRGLGGYTF
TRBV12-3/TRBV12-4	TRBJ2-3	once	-	TGTGCCAGCACCACGACAGGCCCAGATACGCAGTATTTT	CASTTTGPDTQYF
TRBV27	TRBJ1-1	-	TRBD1	TGTGCCAGCAGTCGGGGACAGGCGATGAACACTGAAGCTTTCTTT	CASSRGQAMNTEAFF